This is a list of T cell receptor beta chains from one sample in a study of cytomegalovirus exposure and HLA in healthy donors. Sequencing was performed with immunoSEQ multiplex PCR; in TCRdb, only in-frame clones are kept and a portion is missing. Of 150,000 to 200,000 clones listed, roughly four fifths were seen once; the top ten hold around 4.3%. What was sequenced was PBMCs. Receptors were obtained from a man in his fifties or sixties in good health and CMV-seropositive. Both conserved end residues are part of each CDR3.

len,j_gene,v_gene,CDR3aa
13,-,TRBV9,CASSGIPPYEQYF
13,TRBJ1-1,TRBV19,CASSSREGTEAFF
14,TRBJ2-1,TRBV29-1,CSVGTGVSYNEQFF
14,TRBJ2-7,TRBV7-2,CASSPGLAGDEQYF
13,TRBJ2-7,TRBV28,CASSSRTQGRGYF
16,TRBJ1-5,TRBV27,CASSSGHPLNNQPQHF
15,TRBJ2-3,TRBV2,CASSQTGSLTDTQYF
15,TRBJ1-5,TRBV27,CASSLSTNSNQPQHF
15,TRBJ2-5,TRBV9,CASSASWGGEETQYF
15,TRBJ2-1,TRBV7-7,CASSQWRGEGNEQFF
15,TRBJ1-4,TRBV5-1,CASSLVGTGEEKLFF
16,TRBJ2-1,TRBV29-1,CSVEDPTSGRWDEQFF
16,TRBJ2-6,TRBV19,CASSILAGTGANVLTF
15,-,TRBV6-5,CASSYGGVGSYEQYF
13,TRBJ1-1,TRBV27,CASSFIGGTEAFF
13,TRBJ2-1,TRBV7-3,CASSTRVGSEQFF
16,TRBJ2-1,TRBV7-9,CASSTLWASSYNEQFF
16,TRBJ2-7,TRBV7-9,CSSSFSGGVSRVEQYF
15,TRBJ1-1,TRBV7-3,CPQPRDRAMNTEAFF
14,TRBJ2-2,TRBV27,CASRGGQNTGELFF
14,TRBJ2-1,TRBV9,CASSPEASYDEQFF
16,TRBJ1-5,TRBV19,CASSIFGTPSNQPQHF
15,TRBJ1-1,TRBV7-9,CASSLGWGGNTEAFF
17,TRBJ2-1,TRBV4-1,CASSQDGGGFSYNEQFF
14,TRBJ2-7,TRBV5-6,CASSLLAGSYEQYF
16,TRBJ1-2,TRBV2,CASSRTGGGGAYGYTF
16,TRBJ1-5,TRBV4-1,CASSPGQGNSNQPQHF